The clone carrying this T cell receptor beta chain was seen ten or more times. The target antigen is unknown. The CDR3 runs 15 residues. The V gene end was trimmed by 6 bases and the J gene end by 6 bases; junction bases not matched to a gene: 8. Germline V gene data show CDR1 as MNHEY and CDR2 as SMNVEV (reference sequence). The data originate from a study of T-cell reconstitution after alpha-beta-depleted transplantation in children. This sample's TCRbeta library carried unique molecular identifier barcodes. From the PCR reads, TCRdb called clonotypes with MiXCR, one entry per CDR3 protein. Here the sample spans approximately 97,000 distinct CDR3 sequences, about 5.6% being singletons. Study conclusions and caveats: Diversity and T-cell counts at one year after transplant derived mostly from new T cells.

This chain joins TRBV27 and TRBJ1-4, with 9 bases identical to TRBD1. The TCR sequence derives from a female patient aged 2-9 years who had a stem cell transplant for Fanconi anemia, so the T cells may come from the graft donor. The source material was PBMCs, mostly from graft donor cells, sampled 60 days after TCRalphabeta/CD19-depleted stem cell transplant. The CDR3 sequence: CASSLTGGGYEKLFF. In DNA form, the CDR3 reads TGTGCCAGCAGCCTGACAGGGGGAGGGTATGAAAAACTGTTTTTT.